This TCR beta chain derives from a study of blood T cell repertoires in COVID-19. Overall study context: From the United States, Italy and Spain came samples of acute and convalescent COVID-19.

Two negative PCRs, clearance, or symptom resolution had been documented for recovered Cohort 3 donors. Worth noting for this clone: Other DNA sequences in this specimen translate into the identical CDR3.

Original handling: Amplification of reference gene primers provided the estimated nucleated cell counts. The table came from immunoSEQ multiplex PCR; TCRdb's copy has only in-frame clones and leaves some out. That table gives V, J and clone size, and the DNA gave D and trimming. The sample has about 280,000 clones; about 85% are singletons. V shed 5 bases and J 5 bases; nucleotides not matched to a gene: 2. The CDR3 is 12 residues long. The germline V gene encodes CDR1 SEHNR and CDR2 FQNEAQ (reference sequence). The chain recombines TRBV7-9 with TRBJ1-2; 7 nucleotides agree with TRBD1. The receptor was isolated from a woman aged 45-65 years who had recovered from COVID-19. Sample: PBMCs or T cells enriched from blood (not recorded which). The CDR3 sequence: CASSPQGYGYTF. The CDR3, as DNA: TGTGCCAGCAGCCCACAGGGGTATGGCTACACCTTC.